The 28 T cell receptor beta chains presented below share a single source sample, sequenced in a study of T cell repertoires in cytomegalovirus infection. TCRdb re-analysed the reads in MiXCR, keeping a single row per CDR3 protein. The sample gives fewer than 700,000 distinct CDR3 sequences, approximately 25% of which show up once; around 8% is in the top ten. Sequences were obtained from CD8+ T cells from PBMCs. All receptors derive from a human donor in good health (CMV status not recorded). Some clones in this sample may be carry-over from other donors' samples.

CDR3: CASYSGANVLTF. DNA for the CDR3: TGTGCCAGTTACTCTGGGGCCAACGTCCTGACTTTC. The rearrangement links TRBV6-5 to TRBJ2-6, with D uncertain. V gave up 9 bases and J gave up 0 bases, with 3 bases separating them. The germline gives CDR1 MNHEY, CDR2 SVGAGI. This CDR3 spans 12 amino acids.

V is TRBV7-4 and J is TRBJ1-2, with 8 nucleotides matching TRBD1. This CDR3 spans 15 amino acids. Germline CDR1 is SGHVT and CDR2 is SQSDAQ. Unmatched junction bases numbered 6, after V lost 3 bases and J lost 3 bases. Here the CDR3 reads CASSLTGARDYGYTF. The DNA of the CDR3 is TGTGCCAGCAGCTTGACAGGGGCTCGGGACTATGGCTACACCTTC.

The rearrangement uses TRBV20-1 and TRBJ1-2, with 7 bases identical to TRBD1. The CDR3 covers 15 residues. Trimming cost V 0 bases and J 6 bases; bases outside gene matches: 10. Germline V gene lookup returns CDR1 DFQATT and CDR2 SNEGSKA (reference sequence). The CDR3, as DNA: TGCAGTGCTAGAGATTGGGCAGGGGGAAATGATGGCTACACCTTC. This translates into CSARDWAGGNDGYTF.

A word on this clonotype: The conserved phenylalanine or tryptophan normally closing the CDR3 is absent here, so this likely arose from a read error. The V call is TRBV29-1, the J call TRBJ2-5; the match to TRBD2 covers 12 bases. The CDR3 sequence is 14 residues long. CDR1 and CDR2 (germline): SQVTM, ANQGSEA. V shed 7 bases, J shed 4 bases, and the junction held 7 bases outside the gene matches. CDR3 coding DNA: TGCAGCGCTGTACTAGCGGGAGGTGGAGAGACCCAGTACTCC. Protein product: CSAVLAGGGETQYS.

This clonotype showed up just once. V and J are TRBV20-1 and TRBJ2-2; D gene unclear. In germline, CDR1 is DFQATT, CDR2 SNEGSKA (reference sequence). V lost 1 base to trimming and J lost 10 bases, with 7 bases between them. CDR3 size: 11 residues. The CDR3 sequence: CSARATAELFF. CDR3 sequence (DNA): TGCAGTGCTAGAGCCACGGCGGAGCTGTTTTTT.

With respect to this clonotype: This may arise from a read error, as a much more abundant clone is one base away. The rearrangement links TRBV28 to TRBJ2-6; D may be TRBD1 or TRBD2 (6 bases each). Trimming took off 10 bases at V and 9 bases at J, with 19 bases between the two ends. The CDR3 runs to 14 residues. CDR1 is MDHEN, CDR2 SYDVKM, per germline. CDR3: CATQGGGWVNVLTF. The CDR3, as DNA: TGTGCCACCCAAGGGGGAGGCTGGGTCAACGTCCTGACTTTC.

This clonotype occurred many times. The CDR3, as DNA: TGTGCCAGCAGCTTAGTGGATCAGGCAGAGGAGCAGTTCTTC. It is translated as CASSLVDQAEEQFF. The gene calls are TRBV7-9 and TRBJ2-1; D call uncertain. V shed 1 base and J shed 10 bases, with 14 bases lying between them. Germline V CDR1 and CDR2: SEHNR, FQNEAQ (reference sequence). The CDR3 covers 14 residues.

The CDR3 sequence: CASSTPSGTDFSGANVLTF. The CDR3 DNA is TGTGCCAGCAGCACCCCATCCGGGACTGATTTTTCTGGGGCCAACGTCCTGACTTTC. The V call is TRBV9, the J call TRBJ2-6; perhaps TRBD2 as D (6 bases). Germline V gene data show CDR1 as SGDLS and CDR2 as YYNGEE. With 4 bases removed from V and 1 base from J, the gap between germline ends came to 21 bases. The CDR3 has 19 amino acids.

As concerns this clonotype: This may stem from a read error, because a much larger clone lies one nucleotide away. The V gene is TRBV7-4, the J gene TRBJ2-3, with unresolved D. Germline V gives CDR1 SGHVT, CDR2 SQSDAQ. V was cut by 0 bases and J by 5 bases, with 12 bases left in between. The CDR3 extends over 15 amino acids. The CDR3 reads CASSLALVSEDTQYF. The CDR3 DNA sequence: TGTGCCAGCAGCTTAGCGCTGGTCTCTGAAGATACGCAGTATTTT.

This clonotype was counted only a few times. A read error may account for a junction end that differs from germline. CDR3 region: CASSQDDTYSPLHF. DNA for the CDR3: TGCGCCAGCAGTCAAGACGACACATATTCACCCCTCCACTTT. The chain combines TRBV4-1 with TRBJ1-6; no reliable D call. The CDR3 consists of 14 residues. Germline CDR1 reads MGHRA; CDR2 reads YSYEKL.

This clonotype showed up just a few times. Relative to the germline gene, one junction end is altered; a read error may explain this. The chain recombines TRBV6-2 or TRBV6-3 with TRBJ1-1; TRBD1 aligns across 8 bases. The CDR3 spans 14 residues. Germline V gene lookup returns CDR1 MNHEY and CDR2 SVGEGT. CDR3 bases: TGTGCCAGCGGATACCCCCCGGGACAGGAGGGGACCAGATTT. It translates to CASGYPPGQEGTRF.

About this clonotype itself: One end of the junction is discordant with germline, which a read error may explain. This chain connects TRBV7-4 to TRBJ1-4; D unclear. The CDR3 is made up of 12 amino acids. CDR1 and CDR2 from the germline V gene are SGHVT and SQSDAQ. The CDR3 nucleotides read TGTGCCAACAGCCCCCGGGTCGAAAAACTGTTTTTT. Translating gives CANSPRVEKLFF.

The chain employs TRBV9 and TRBJ1-5; the D gene is possibly TRBD1 (5 bases). The germline V gene encodes CDR1 SGDLS and CDR2 YYNGEE. The V end was cut by 0 bases, the J end by 1 base, with 8 bases between. The length of the CDR3 is 15 residues. CDR3 sequence reads: CASSVAGQSNQPQHF. The CDR3 DNA sequence: TGTGCCAGCAGCGTAGCGGGGCAGAGCAATCAGCCCCAGCATTTT.

The chain uses TRBV10-3 and TRBJ1-4; D is unresolved. The germline V gene has CDR1 ENHRY and CDR2 SYGVKD. The CDR3 contains 13 residues. The V gene lost 6 bases and the J gene lost 3 bases, with 8 bases spanning the gap. CDR3 amino acids: CAIRADSNEKLFF. The CDR3 DNA is TGTGCCATCAGGGCTGACTCTAATGAAAAACTGTTTTTT.

This clonotype was detected once. A much larger clone is a single base away; this may be a read error. The chain combines TRBV7-8 with TRBJ2-3; 8 bases match TRBD2. This CDR3 region has 16 residues. The V segment lost 5 bases and the J segment 2 bases; nucleotides outside the gene matches: 9. Germline values: CDR1 SGHVS, CDR2 FQNEAQ. The CDR3 bases are TGTGCCAGCAGCGTCCGACTAGCGACAATCACAGATACGCAGTATTTT. Amino acid sequence: CASSVRLATITDTQYF.

This rearrangement joins TRBV20-1 to TRBJ2-7, with a possible D match to TRBD1 (5 bases). The CDR3 loop spans 16 amino acids. Deletions cut 0 bases from V and 2 bases from J, with 17 bases between. CDR1 and CDR2 from the germline V gene are DFQATT and SNEGSKA (reference sequence). DNA for the CDR3: TGCAGTGCTAGAGATATAAAGGGGCCCAAGGCCTACGAGCAGTACGTC. It is translated as CSARDIKGPKAYEQYV.

CDR3 amino acids: CATSDSTGTEAFF. In DNA, the CDR3 is TGTGCCACCAGTGATTCCACAGGGACTGAAGCTTTCTTT. The chain combines TRBV24-1 with TRBJ1-1; TRBD1 is a possible D gene (6 bases). V lost 2 bases and J 5 bases, leaving 8 bases between the germline ends. The CDR3 has 13 residues. Looked up from germline, CDR1 is KGHDR and CDR2 is SFDVKD.

V gene TRBV25-1 combines with J gene TRBJ2-1; perhaps TRBD1 as D (6 bases). There are 15 residues in the CDR3. V was pared by 2 bases and J by 16 bases, with 24 bases between. The germline CDR1 and CDR2 sequences are MGHDK and SYGVNS. The CDR3 here is CASSEGGRAPPLRFF. CDR3 sequence (DNA): TGTGCCAGCAGTGAAGGGGGCAGGGCTCCTCCCTTACGTTTCTTC.

The chain recombines TRBV2 with TRBJ1-1, with TRBD1 as a possible D gene (6 bases). The CDR3 spans 16 residues. V lost 3 bases and J lost 3, with 17 bases in between. Per germline, CDR1 SNHLY and CDR2 FYNNEI. The CDR3 sequence is CASSDRLGTLYTEAFF. CDR3 in DNA: TGTGCCAGCAGTGATCGCCTCGGGACATTATACACTGAAGCTTTCTTT.

This clonotype was detected many times. The chain couples TRBV28 to TRBJ2-1, with D perhaps matching TRBD1 (6 bases). This CDR3 comprises 15 residues. Germline assignment: CDR1 MDHEN and CDR2 SYDVKM. V lost 3 bases, J lost 0 bases, and 9 bases lay in between. CDR3 region: CASSLRGSSYNEQFF. The CDR3 DNA reads as TGTGCCAGCAGTTTGAGGGGGAGCTCCTACAATGAGCAGTTCTTC.

This clonotype was seen more than once but under ten times. The J gene is TRBJ2-7, the V gene TRBV7-9; 9 bases map to TRBD1. Germline V gene lookup returns CDR1 SEHNR and CDR2 FQNEAQ (reference sequence). The CDR3 totals 16 residues. The ends lost 2 bases at V and 0 bases at J; junction bases unmatched: 5. The CDR3 region has the DNA TGTGCCAGCAGCTTATGGGGACAGGGCGACTCCTACGAGCAGTACTTC. It codes for CASSLWGQGDSYEQYF.

This rearrangement joins TRBV12-3 or TRBV12-4 to TRBJ2-7; weak D call: TRBD1 (6 bases). V shed 6 bases and J shed 0 bases, with 18 bases lying between them. This CDR3 region has 16 residues. The CDR3 sequence is CASSTYGTPDSYEQYF. CDR3 coding DNA: TGTGCCAGCAGCACTTATGGGACACCGGACTCCTACGAGCAGTACTTC.

The table lists this clonotype with many counts. The chain uses TRBV7-6 and TRBJ2-5, with D perhaps TRBD1 or TRBD2 (5 bases each). Looked up from germline, CDR1 is SGHVS and CDR2 is FNYEAQ. The V gene lost 7 bases and the J gene lost 5 bases, with 17 bases spanning the gap. CDR3 length: 14 amino acids. CDR3 coding DNA: TGTGCCAGCACTCCGGGGCTCTCGCGGGAGACCCAGTACTTC. Protein: CASTPGLSRETQYF.

The V and J genes are TRBV10-3 and TRBJ1-2; unclear D gene. V gave up 2 bases and J gave up 8 bases, with 12 bases separating them. The CDR3 totals 13 residues. CDR1 and CDR2 (germline): ENHRY, SYGVKD. CDR3 DNA: TGTGCCATCAGTGAGGGGATCGAGTTCGGCTACACCTTC. Encoded protein: CAISEGIEFGYTF.

The chain links TRBV9 to TRBJ2-6; 10 bases match TRBD1. Germline CDR1 SGDLS, CDR2 YYNGEE. V lost 3 bases to trimming and J lost 0 bases; unmatched junction nucleotides: 9. The CDR3 consists of 19 residues. The chain's CDR3 is CASSAPRTGGISGANVLTF. The DNA of the CDR3 is TGTGCCAGCAGCGCGCCTCGGACAGGGGGTATCTCTGGGGCCAACGTCCTGACTTTC.

This sequence joins TRBV27 and TRBJ2-3, with 9 positions matching TRBD2. With 4 bases clipped from V and 6 bases from J, the junction kept 5 bases outside the gene matches. This CDR3 has 14 amino acids. Per germline, CDR1 MNHEY and CDR2 SMNVEV (reference sequence). CDR3 sequence: CASSYLAGYDTQYF. The CDR3 DNA is TGTGCCAGCAGTTACCTAGCGGGGTACGATACGCAGTATTTT.

This clonotype was found many times. The rearrangement links TRBV7-9 to TRBJ2-2, with TRBD1 matching 9 bases. Germline V gene data show CDR1 as SEHNR and CDR2 as FQNEAQ (reference sequence). V lost 5 bases and J lost 5; bases outside the gene matches: 6. The CDR3 contains 15 residues. The CDR3 is CASSVGTGMTGELFF. The CDR3 DNA is TGTGCCAGCAGCGTCGGGACAGGGATGACCGGGGAGCTGTTTTTT.

Only a few counts were recorded for this clonotype. The chain uses TRBV28 and TRBJ2-1, with a weak D call TRBD1 (5 bases). CDR3 length equals 14 residues. Between the trimmed V and J ends, which lost 2 bases and 7 bases, there was a span of 12 bases. The germline V gene encodes CDR1 MDHEN and CDR2 SYDVKM. The DNA for the CDR3 is TGTGCCAGCAGTTTACTCCTGACAGCGAATGAGCAGTTCTTC. Translating it yields CASSLLLTANEQFF.